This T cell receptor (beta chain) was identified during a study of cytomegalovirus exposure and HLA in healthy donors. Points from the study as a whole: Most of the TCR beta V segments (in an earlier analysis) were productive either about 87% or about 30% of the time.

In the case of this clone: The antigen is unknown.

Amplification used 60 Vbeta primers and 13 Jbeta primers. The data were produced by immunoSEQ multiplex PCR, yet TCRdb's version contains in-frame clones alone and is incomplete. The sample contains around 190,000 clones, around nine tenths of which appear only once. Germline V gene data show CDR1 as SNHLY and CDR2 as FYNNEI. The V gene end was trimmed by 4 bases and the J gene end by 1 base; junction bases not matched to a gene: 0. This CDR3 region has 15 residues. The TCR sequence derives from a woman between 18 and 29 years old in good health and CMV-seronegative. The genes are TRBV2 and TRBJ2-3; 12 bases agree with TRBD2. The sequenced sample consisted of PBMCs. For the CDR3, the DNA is TGTGCCAGCAGTGGGACTAGCGGGGGCACAGATACGCAGTATTTT. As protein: CASSGTSGGTDTQYF.